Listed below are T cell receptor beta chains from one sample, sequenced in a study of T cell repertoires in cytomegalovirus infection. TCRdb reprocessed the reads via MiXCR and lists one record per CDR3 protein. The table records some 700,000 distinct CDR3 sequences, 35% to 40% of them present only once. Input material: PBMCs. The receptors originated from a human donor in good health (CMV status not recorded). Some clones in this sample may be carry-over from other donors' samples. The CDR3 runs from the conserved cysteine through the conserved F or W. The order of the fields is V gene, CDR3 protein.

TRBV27,CASSFSAGGPWEQFF
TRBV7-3,CASSPGLAEFTDTQYF
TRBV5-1,CASSLGLAGGPIQFF
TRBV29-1,CSVVLGYEQYF
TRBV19,CASSVTSVSEQYF
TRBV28,CASSLMGQGQSGELFF
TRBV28,CASSEGTRDEQFF
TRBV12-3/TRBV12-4,CASRLQASTNEKLFF
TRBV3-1,CASSPYHRDLNTEAFF
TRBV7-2,CASSLPPENQETQYF
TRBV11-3,CASSFLGGLNTGELFF
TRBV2,CASTPRLAKNIQYF
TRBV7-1,CASSPAGSPGELFF
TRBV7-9,CASSETESSYNSPLHF
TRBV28,CASSLRGSGRSPLHF
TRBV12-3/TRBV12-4,CASSDRGRTYEQYF
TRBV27,CASSPWEGLVQPQHF
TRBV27,CASMRTPYEKLFF
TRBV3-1,CASSQDIRTGEGEQYF
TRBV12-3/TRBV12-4,CASGGGRRWMGTDTQYF
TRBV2,CASSGDRADEQYF
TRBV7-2,CASSPRTPEAFF
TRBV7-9,CASSLTVTEAFF
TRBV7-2,CASSLGLGVQNGYTF
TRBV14,CASSHRGGYNEQFF
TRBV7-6,CASSLRSGTQHF
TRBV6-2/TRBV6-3,CASNPDSSGANVLTF
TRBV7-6,CASREEGPSPSGSSYNEQFF
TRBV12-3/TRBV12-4,CASSLVGHSRGYTF
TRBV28,CASSLGGVGTGYYGYTF
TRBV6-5,CASSYVGTDTQYF
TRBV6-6,CASSPALEYTGELFF
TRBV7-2,CASSAASGPPLNNEQFF
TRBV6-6,CASSYQGWETQYF
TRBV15,CATRRTGGAGQPQHF
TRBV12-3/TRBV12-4,CASSLERQMNTEAFF
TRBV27,CASQLIAGGRTGELFF
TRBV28,CASRYPSGRAGTDTQYF